A single sample is the source of the 14 T cell receptor beta chains below, sequenced in a study of early T cells in non-severe SARS-CoV-2 infection. TCRdb processed the 5' RACE reads anew with MiXCR; each CDR3 protein has one entry. The sample holds about 28,000 distinct CDR3 sequences, less than 7.5% seen once. Sequencing was done on a sample of whole blood. These receptors were obtained from an adult who was a healthcare worker with PCR-confirmed SARS-CoV-2 infection or an uninfected control (not recorded which).

This clonotype was counted at least ten times. V is TRBV20-1 and J is TRBJ1-6; no definite D call. Trimming shortened V by 1 base and J by 2 bases, and 12 bases separated the two germline ends. There are 16 residues in the CDR3. Germline lookup yields CDR1 DFQATT and CDR2 SNEGSKA (reference sequence). CDR3 sequence: CSARGPQVTYNSPLHF. The CDR3 coding sequence is TGCAGTGCTAGAGGCCCCCAAGTAACCTATAATTCACCCCTCCACTTT.

The rearrangement joins TRBV18 to TRBJ1-2, with a tentative D call TRBD1 (5 bases). Germline lookup yields CDR1 KGHSH and CDR2 LQKENI. CDR3 length: 14 amino acids. Trimming pared 6 bases from V and 3 bases from J, leaving 14 bases between. CDR3 amino acids: CASSPSPRDYGYTF. CDR3 coding DNA: TGTGCCAGCTCCCCCAGCCCCAGGGACTATGGCTACACCTTC. Full variable domain (rest looked up from reference TRBV18 and TRBJ1-2): NAGVMQNPRHLVRRRGQEARLRCSPMKGHSHVYWYRQLPEEGLKFMVYLQKENIIDESGMPKERFSAEFPKEGPSILRIQQVVRGDSAAYFCASSPSPRDYGYTFGSGTRLTVV.

This clonotype was counted many times. V and J are TRBV4-3 and TRBJ2-2; possibly TRBD1 or TRBD2 for D (6 bases each). The CDR3 extends over 15 amino acids. The germline V and J ends were trimmed by 4 bases and 6 bases, with 15 bases remaining between them. The germline V gene encodes CDR1 LGHNA and CDR2 YSLEER. Written as DNA, the CDR3 is TGCGCCAGCAGCCGCCTAACGGGGGCGGCCGGGGAGCTGTTTTTT. It codes for CASSRLTGAAGELFF.

This clonotype was detected many times. The J gene is TRBJ1-3, the V gene TRBV7-2; no clear D. Trimming stripped 3 bases from V and 4 bases from J, with 16 bases between. The CDR3 has 16 residues. Germline V lookup: CDR1 SGHTA, CDR2 FQGNSA. The CDR3 sequence: CASSFRTVLAGNTIYF. The CDR3 DNA reads TGTGCCAGCAGCTTTAGGACGGTGTTGGCGGGAAACACCATATATTTT.

This clonotype was seen a few times. The rearrangement uses TRBV15 and TRBJ1-6; D perhaps matches TRBD1 (5 bases). CDR1 is LNHNV and CDR2 is YYDKDF in the germline V gene (reference sequence). The CDR3 is 15 residues long. Between the trimmed V and J ends, which lost 5 bases and 1 base, there was a span of 9 bases. CDR3 sequence: CATSPGKSYNSPLHF. The CDR3 bases are TGTGCCACCAGCCCAGGGAAGTCCTATAATTCACCCCTCCACTTT.

Ten or more counts support this clonotype. The rearrangement uses TRBV7-2 and TRBJ2-2; 11 nucleotides align to TRBD2. With 5 bases clipped from V and 7 bases from J, the junction kept 6 bases outside the gene matches. CDR3 length: 15 residues. The V gene's germline CDR1 is SGHTA and CDR2 FQGNSA. DNA of the CDR3: TGTGCCAGCAGCAAGACTAGCGGGGTGTACGGGGAGCTGTTTTTT. It is translated as CASSKTSGVYGELFF. The complete variable domain, with remaining parts taken from reference TRBV7-2 and TRBJ2-2, reads GAGVSQSPSNKVTEKGKDVELRCDPISGHTALYWYRQSLGQGLEFLIYFQGNSAPDKSGLPSDRFSAERTGGSVSTLTIQRTQQEDSAVYLCASSKTSGVYGELFFGEGSRLTVL.

In its sample, this clonotype was seen many times. The V and J genes are TRBV5-1 and TRBJ1-4, with no clear D. CDR1 is SGHRS and CDR2 is YFSETQ in the germline V gene. The CDR3 has 14 residues. V lost 6 bases to trimming and J lost 8 bases, with 17 bases between them. The CDR3 sequence: CASKAIEVGEKLFF. The DNA for the CDR3 is TGCGCCAGCAAGGCGATTGAGGTGGGCGAAAAACTGTTTTTT.

This clonotype is judged medium-sized (0.01 to 0.1%). The chain couples TRBV7-9 to TRBJ2-7; the match to TRBD1 covers 8 bases. The CDR3 runs 15 residues. CDR1 is SEHNR, CDR2 FQNEAQ, per germline (reference sequence). V dropped 4 bases and J dropped 5; count of bases not matched to a gene: 10. The CDR3 protein is CASSSSDRGRNEQYF. For the CDR3, the DNA is TGTGCCAGCAGCTCATCCGACAGGGGTCGGAACGAGCAGTACTTC.

This clonotype came up many times. V and J are TRBV10-1 and TRBJ2-3; 8 bases are a match to TRBD2. After removal of 0 bases from V and 1 base from J, the junction contained 3 bases not matched to a gene. The CDR3 is made up of 16 amino acids. The germline V gene has CDR1 WNHNN and CDR2 SYGVQD (reference sequence). The CDR3 sequence is CASSESGRGGTDTQYF. The CDR3 DNA reads TGCGCCAGCAGTGAGTCCGGGCGGGGGGGCACAGATACGCAGTATTTT.

This clonotype qualifies as medium-sized. This rearrangement joins TRBV29-1 to TRBJ2-1; D is unresolved. CDR1 and CDR2 (germline): SQVTM, ANQGSEA. There are 13 residues in the CDR3. Trimming pared 1 base from V and 3 bases from J, leaving 7 bases between. The CDR3 sequence is CSVEGHVYNEQFF. Here the CDR3 DNA reads TGCAGCGTTGAAGGACATGTCTACAATGAGCAGTTCTTC.

This clonotype was counted only a few times. The rearrangement uses TRBV20-1 and TRBJ2-5; 7 bases fit TRBD1. The CDR3 covers 13 residues. From germline, CDR1 is DFQATT and CDR2 SNEGSKA (reference sequence). The V segment lost 2 bases and the J segment 9 bases; nucleotides outside the gene matches: 9. The DNA of the CDR3 is TGCAGTGCTAGACCGCGCCTACAGGGGCCCCAGTACTTC. Protein: CSARPRLQGPQYF.

This clonotype was seen at least ten times. The V call is TRBV20-1, the J call TRBJ1-5; D not resolved. This CDR3 region has 14 residues. Looked up from germline, CDR1 is DFQATT and CDR2 is SNEGSKA (reference sequence). V was trimmed by 0 bases and J by 0 bases, leaving 6 bases between them. The CDR3 reads CSARDQNSNQPQHF. The CDR3 DNA reads as TGCAGTGCTAGAGATCAGAATAGCAATCAGCCCCAGCATTTT.

The chain uses TRBV20-1 and TRBJ2-7; TRBD2 matches at 7 bases. Germline V gene lookup returns CDR1 DFQATT and CDR2 SNEGSKA (reference sequence). The CDR3 runs 14 residues. The ends lost 6 bases at V and 5 bases at J; junction bases unmatched: 13. In DNA form, the CDR3 reads TGCAGTGCCAACGCGGGGGTGGCCGGGGACGAGCAGTACTTC. Amino acids: CSANAGVAGDEQYF.

At least ten counts were recorded for this clonotype. This chain connects TRBV12-3 or TRBV12-4 to TRBJ2-7, with D tentatively TRBD1 or TRBD2 (5 bases each). V lost 7 bases, J lost 5 bases, and 21 bases lay in between. The CDR3 has 15 amino acids. In DNA, the CDR3 is TGTGCCAGCACCCCTGAATTTGGCAGGGACCACGAGCAGTACTTC. It encodes CASTPEFGRDHEQYF.